This T cell receptor (beta chain) was retrieved from a study of cytomegalovirus exposure and HLA in healthy donors. The PCR made use of 60 Vbeta and 13 Jbeta primers. Repertoires were generated with immunoSEQ multiplex PCR, while TCRdb's copy carries only in-frame clones and drops some. The sample yields 200,000 or so clones, around 86% seen once. In its sample, this clone was seen a few times. Germline-derived CDR1 and CDR2 are MNHNS and SASEGT. The J segment lost 5 bases and the V segment lost 5 bases, leaving 6 bases of the junction unmatched. This CDR3 comprises 14 residues. Input material: PBMCs. This rearrangement joins TRBV6-1 to TRBJ2-5; TRBD1 aligns across 9 bases. This TCR was sampled from a woman aged 18 to 35 in good health and CMV-seronegative. For the CDR3, the DNA is TGTGCCAGCAGTAGGGACAGGGTGGTTGAGACCCAGTACTTC. Amino acids: CASSRDRVVETQYF.